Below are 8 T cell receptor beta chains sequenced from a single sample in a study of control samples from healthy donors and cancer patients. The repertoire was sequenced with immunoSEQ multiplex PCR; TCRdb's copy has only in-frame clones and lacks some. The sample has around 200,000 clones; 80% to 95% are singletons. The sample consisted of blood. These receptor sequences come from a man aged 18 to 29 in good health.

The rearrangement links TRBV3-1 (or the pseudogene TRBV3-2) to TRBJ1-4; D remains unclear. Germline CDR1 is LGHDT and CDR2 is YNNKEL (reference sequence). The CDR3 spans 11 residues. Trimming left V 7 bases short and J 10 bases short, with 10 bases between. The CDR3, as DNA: TGTGCCAGCACCTCTGGGAGAAAACTGTTTTTT. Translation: CASTSGRKLFF.

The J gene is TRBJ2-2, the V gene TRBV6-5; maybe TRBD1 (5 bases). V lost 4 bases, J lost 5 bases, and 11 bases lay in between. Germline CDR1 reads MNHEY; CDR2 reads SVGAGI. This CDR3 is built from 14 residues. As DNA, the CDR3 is TGTGCCAGCAGTTCCCCGACAGTAACCGGGGAGCTGTTTTTT. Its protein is CASSSPTVTGELFF.

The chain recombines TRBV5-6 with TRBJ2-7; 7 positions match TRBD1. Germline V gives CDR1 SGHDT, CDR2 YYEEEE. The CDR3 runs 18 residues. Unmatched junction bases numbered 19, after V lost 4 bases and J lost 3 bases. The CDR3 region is CASSDFSERTGSYYEQYF. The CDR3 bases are TGTGCCAGCAGCGACTTTAGTGAAAGGACAGGTTCTTACTACGAGCAGTACTTC.

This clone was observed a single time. The CDR3 coding sequence is TGTGCCAGCGGCCGACAGGGGGCAGATACGCAGTATTTT. As protein: CASGRQGADTQYF. This chain joins TRBV7-2 and TRBJ2-3, with 9 bases fitting TRBD1. Germline CDR1 and CDR2: SGHTA and FQGNSA. Trimming removed 8 bases from V and 4 bases from J; junction bases left unmatched: 4. The CDR3 is 13 amino acids.

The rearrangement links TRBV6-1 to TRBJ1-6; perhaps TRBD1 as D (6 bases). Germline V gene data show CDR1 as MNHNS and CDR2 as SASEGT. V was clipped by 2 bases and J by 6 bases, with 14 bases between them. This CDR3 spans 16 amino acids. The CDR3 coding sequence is TGTGCCAGCAGTGAACCTGCGGCAGGGGTTAATTCACCCCTCCACTTT. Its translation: CASSEPAAGVNSPLHF.

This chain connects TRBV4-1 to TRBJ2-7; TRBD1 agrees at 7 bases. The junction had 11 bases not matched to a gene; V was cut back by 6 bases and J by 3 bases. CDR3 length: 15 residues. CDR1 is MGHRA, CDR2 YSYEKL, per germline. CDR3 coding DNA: TGCGCCAGCAGACCGGAACAGGGGAACCTCTACGAGCAGTACTTC. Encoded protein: CASRPEQGNLYEQYF.

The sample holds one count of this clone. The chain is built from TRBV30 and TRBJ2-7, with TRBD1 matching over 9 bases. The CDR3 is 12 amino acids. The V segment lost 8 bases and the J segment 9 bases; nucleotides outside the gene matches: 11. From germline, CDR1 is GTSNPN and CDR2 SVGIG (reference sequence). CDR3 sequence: CAGSGTGFGQYF. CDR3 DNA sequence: TGTGCCGGCTCCGGGACAGGGTTCGGGCAGTACTTC.

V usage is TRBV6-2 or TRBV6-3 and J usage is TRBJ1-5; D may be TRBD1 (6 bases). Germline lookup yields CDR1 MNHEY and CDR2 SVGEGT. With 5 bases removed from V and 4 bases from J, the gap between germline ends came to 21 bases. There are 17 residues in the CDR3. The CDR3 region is CASSRLGGPLGNQPQHF. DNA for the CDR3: TGTGCCAGCAGTCGCTTAGGGGGGCCCCTAGGAAATCAGCCCCAGCATTTT.